This T cell receptor beta chain was recorded in a study of T cell responses to AZD1222 COVID-19 vaccine. Study results and limitations: There were repertoire samples only from the period after the peak T cell response. Donors were mostly white British, more females; clonal diversity possibly underestimated. Spike-specific TCR repertoires showed rising breadth and depth after two AZD1222 doses.

Remarks on this clone: Its specificity is not known.

Sequenced by immunoSEQ multiplex PCR; TCRdb stores in-frame clones only, minus some. This repertoire shows 110,000 or so clones, roughly 86% found once; its top ten account for less than 3.5%. Germline values: CDR1 LNHDA, CDR2 SQIVND (reference sequence). Trimming removed 3 bases at V and 2 bases at J, with 10 bases between. This CDR3 spans 14 amino acids. V and J are TRBV19 and TRBJ1-1, with a possible D match to TRBD1 (5 bases). This specimen consisted of peripheral blood, obtained 28 days after the second AZD1222 dose. The TCR comes from an adult who received the AZD1222 COVID-19 vaccine. The CDR3 bases are TGTGCCAGTAGTATCATGGGGGGTAACACTGAAGCTTTCTTT. Translating gives CASSIMGGNTEAFF.